This T cell receptor (beta chain) was recovered during a study of brain T cells in children with intractable seizures (dated by TCRdb to about 2021). With respect to the entire study: Resected brain tissue from some 53 pediatric epilepsy surgery cases was initially screened for immune gene transcripts with a NanoString immunology panel. Eight of the 12 selected surgery cases also had pre-surgery blood sequenced, which left four cases with brain tissue only.

What the work shows at the level of the full study, not this receptor alone: Sequencing depth differed between pre- and post-surgery blood, so clones missing from the pre-surgery sample may reflect undersampling. The patients' HCMV serostatus was not known, and viral specificity was inferred solely from CDR3 sequence similarity.

The label giving this sample's time point can be read as: blood from clinic visit 5 months post-surgery; TSC patient then seizure free. The surgery cases showing the highest brain T cell transcript signatures were chosen for TCR beta chain sequencing of brain tissue and, when available, of blood. Before surgery, the patients had been given at least one anti-epileptic drug. TCR-sequenced patients were children with drug-resistant epilepsy due to tuberous sclerosis complex, focal cortical dysplasia, Rasmussen encephalitis or hemimegalencephaly. The Monarch genomic DNA purification kit was used to extract bulk genomic DNA from unsorted brain tissue and from whole blood. The immunoSEQ assay was applied to genomic DNA to generate the TCR beta chain sequences. The paper's data handling went like this. CDR3 sequences that did not begin with the conserved framework cysteine at position 104 were removed manually. Clonality was calculated as one minus the normalized Shannon's Diversity Index, with values ranging from 0 (maximal diversity) to 1 (oligoclonal). To check whether a given CDR3 had different frequencies in two samples, for example brain versus blood, chi-squared comparison-of-proportions tests were used. Public clonotypes were identified by searching immuneACCESS, and similarity to known antiviral clonotypes was assessed with the VDJdb browser. TCRdb took over this immuneACCESS table, retaining in-frame rearrangements with V and J assigned. Such tables are incomplete; in checked studies, under half of the missing clones stem from an unresolved V gene, and the remainder is unexplained. That table gives V, J and clone size, and the DNA gave D and trimming. The sample table records around 340,000 clones; 85% to 95% of these occur just once. The leading ten clones occupy 4.5% to 7% of the sample.

As regards this clone: Its antigen is unknown. No per-base quality is available; no much larger clone lies one base away.

Between the V and J ends, shortened by 5 bases and 8 bases respectively, the junction contains 16 bases. The CDR3, from cysteine to phenylalanine, totals 13 residues. Here the CDR3 DNA is all that survives: 39 bases in frame from base 1. CDR1 is given as SGHKS and CDR2 as YYEKEE, both from the germline V gene (reference sequence). The sequence joins TRBV5-5 to TRBJ1-2; there is no confident call for the D gene. Sequencing was performed on peripheral blood, taken 4 to 5 months after surgery. The TCR was taken from a boy younger than two with tuberous sclerosis and intractable seizures. The DNA reads TGTGCCAGCAGTCCTAACACCCTCGGGGGCTACACCTTC. Translation gives CASSPNTLGGYTF. Extended through the reference TRBV5-5 and TRBJ1-2 proteins, this CDR3 yields the full variable domain: DAGVTQSPTHLIKTRGQQVTLRCSPISGHKSVSWYQQVLGQGPQFIFQYYEKEERGRGNFPDRFSARQFPNYSSELNVNALLLGDSALYLCASSPNTLGGYTFGSGTRLTVV.